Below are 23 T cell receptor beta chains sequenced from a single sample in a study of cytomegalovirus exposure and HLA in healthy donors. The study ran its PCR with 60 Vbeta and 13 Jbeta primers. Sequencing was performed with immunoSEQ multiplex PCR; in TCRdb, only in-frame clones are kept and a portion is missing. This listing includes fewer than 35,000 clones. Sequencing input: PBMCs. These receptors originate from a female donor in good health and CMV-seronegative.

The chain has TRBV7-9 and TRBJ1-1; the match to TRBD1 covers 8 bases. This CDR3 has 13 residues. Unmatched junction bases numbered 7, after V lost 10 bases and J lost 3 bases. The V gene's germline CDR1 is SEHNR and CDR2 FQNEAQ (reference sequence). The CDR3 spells CAIQGAQDTEAFF. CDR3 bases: TGTGCCATCCAGGGGGCGCAGGACACTGAAGCTTTCTTT.

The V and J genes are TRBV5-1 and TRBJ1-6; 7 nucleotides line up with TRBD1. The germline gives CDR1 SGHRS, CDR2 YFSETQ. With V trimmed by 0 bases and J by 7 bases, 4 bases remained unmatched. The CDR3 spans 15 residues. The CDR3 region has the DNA TGCGCCAGCAGCTTGGTGGACAGGTCGAATTCACCCCTCCACTTT. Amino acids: CASSLVDRSNSPLHF.

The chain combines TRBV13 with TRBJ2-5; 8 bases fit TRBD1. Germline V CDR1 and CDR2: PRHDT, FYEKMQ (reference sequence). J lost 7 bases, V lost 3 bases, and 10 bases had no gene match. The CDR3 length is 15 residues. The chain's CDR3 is CASSFDGRGHGTQYF. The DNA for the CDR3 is TGTGCCAGCAGCTTTGACGGCAGGGGGCACGGGACCCAGTACTTC.

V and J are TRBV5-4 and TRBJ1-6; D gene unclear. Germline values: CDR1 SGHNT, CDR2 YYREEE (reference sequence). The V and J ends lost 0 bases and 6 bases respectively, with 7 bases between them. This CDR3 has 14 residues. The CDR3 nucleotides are TGTGCCAGCAGCTTGGGCGTCTCTAATTCACCCCTCCACTTT. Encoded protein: CASSLGVSNSPLHF.

The DNA of the CDR3 is TGTGCCAGCAGTTTACGTCTACCCAATGAGCAGTTCTTC. This codes for CASSLRLPNEQFF. The V call is TRBV28, the J call TRBJ2-1; D remains unclear. V was shortened by 2 bases and J by 6 bases, with 8 bases between the two germline ends. Per the germline V gene, CDR1 is MDHEN and CDR2 is SYDVKM. CDR3 length: 13 residues.

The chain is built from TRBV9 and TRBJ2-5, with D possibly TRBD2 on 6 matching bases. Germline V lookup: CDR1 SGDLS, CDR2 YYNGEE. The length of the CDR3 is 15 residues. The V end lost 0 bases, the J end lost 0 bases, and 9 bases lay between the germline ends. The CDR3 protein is CASSVGGAHQETQYF. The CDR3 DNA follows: TGTGCCAGCAGCGTAGGCGGGGCTCACCAAGAGACCCAGTACTTC.

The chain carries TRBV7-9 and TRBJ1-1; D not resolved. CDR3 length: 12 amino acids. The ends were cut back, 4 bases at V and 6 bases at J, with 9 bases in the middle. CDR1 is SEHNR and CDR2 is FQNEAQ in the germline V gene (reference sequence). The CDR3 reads CASSYDGAEAFF. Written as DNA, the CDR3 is TGTGCCAGCAGCTACGACGGGGCTGAAGCTTTCTTT.

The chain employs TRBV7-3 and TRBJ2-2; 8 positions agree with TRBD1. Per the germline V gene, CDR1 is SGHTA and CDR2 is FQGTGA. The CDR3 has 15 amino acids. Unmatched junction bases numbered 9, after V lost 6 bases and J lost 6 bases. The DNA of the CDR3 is TGTGCCAGCAGTCCCCCAGGGGGCGGTGCCGGGGAGCTGTTTTTT. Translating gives CASSPPGGGAGELFF.

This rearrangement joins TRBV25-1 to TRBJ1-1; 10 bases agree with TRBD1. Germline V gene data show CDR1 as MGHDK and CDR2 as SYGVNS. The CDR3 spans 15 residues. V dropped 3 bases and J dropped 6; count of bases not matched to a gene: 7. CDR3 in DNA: TGTGCCAGCAGTGACTCGACAGGGGGCAAGGCTGAAGCTTTCTTT. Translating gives CASSDSTGGKAEAFF.

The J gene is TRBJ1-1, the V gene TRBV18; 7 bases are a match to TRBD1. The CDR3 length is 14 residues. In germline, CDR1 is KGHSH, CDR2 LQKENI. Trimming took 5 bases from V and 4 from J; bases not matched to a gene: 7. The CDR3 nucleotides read TGTGCCAGCTCAGTACAGGGGAAGTTCACTGAAGCTTTCTTT. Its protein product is CASSVQGKFTEAFF.

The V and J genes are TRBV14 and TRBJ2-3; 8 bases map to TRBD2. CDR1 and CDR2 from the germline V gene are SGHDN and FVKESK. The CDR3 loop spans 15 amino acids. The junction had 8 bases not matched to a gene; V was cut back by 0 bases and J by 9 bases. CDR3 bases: TGTGCCAGCAGCCAAGACGGGGGGGCTATGAGAACGCAGTATTTT. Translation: CASSQDGGAMRTQYF.

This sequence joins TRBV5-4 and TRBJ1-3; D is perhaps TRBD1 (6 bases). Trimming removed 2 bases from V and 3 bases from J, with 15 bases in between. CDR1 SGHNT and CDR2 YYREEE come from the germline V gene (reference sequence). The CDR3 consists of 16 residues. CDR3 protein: CASSFPGGPSGNTIYF. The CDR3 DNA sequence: TGTGCCAGCAGCTTCCCGGGGGGGCCCAGTGGAAACACCATATATTTT.

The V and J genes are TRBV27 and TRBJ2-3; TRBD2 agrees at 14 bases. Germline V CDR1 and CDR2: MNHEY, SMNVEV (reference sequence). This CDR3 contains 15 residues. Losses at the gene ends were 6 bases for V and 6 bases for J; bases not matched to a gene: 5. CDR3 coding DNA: TGTGCCAGCAGGAGACGACTAGCGGGGGGGGATACGCAGTATTTT. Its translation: CASRRRLAGGDTQYF.

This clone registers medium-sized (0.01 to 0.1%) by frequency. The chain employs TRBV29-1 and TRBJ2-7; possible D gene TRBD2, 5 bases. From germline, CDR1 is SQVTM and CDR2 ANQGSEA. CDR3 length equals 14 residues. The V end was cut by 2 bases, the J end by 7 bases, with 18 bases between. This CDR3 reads CSVEREGVSREQYF. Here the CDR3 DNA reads TGCAGCGTTGAAAGAGAGGGTGTATCCAGGGAGCAGTACTTC.

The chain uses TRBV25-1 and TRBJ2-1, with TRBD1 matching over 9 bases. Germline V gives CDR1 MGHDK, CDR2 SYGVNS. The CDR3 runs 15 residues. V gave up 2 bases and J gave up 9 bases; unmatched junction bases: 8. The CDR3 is CASSEADRGSREQFF. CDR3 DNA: TGTGCCAGCAGTGAAGCGGACAGGGGTTCTCGTGAGCAGTTCTTC.

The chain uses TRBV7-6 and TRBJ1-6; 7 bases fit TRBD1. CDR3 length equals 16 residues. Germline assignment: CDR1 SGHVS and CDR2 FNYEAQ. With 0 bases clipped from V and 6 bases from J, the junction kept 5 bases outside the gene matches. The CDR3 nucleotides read TGTGCCAGCAGCTTAGCTCCCGACAGGGTTAATTCACCCCTCCACTTT. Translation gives CASSLAPDRVNSPLHF.

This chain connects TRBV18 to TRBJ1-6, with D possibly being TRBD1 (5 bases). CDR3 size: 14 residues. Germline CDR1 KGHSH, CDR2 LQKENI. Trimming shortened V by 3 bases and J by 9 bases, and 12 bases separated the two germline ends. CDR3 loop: CASSPLPGFSPLHF. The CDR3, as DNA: TGTGCCAGCTCACCTCTCCCAGGGTTTTCACCCCTCCACTTT.

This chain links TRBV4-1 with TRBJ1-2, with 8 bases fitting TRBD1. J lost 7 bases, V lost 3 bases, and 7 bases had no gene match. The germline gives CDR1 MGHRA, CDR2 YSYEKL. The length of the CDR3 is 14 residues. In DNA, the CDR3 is TGCGCCAGCAGCCATCCCGACAGGGGAAGTGGCTACACCTTC. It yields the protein CASSHPDRGSGYTF.

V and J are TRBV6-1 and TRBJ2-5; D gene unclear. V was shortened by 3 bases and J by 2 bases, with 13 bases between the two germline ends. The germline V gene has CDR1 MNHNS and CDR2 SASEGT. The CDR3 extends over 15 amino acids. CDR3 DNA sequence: TGTGCCAGCAGTGATACGGTCGCGGTTCAAGAGACCCAGTACTTC. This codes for CASSDTVAVQETQYF.

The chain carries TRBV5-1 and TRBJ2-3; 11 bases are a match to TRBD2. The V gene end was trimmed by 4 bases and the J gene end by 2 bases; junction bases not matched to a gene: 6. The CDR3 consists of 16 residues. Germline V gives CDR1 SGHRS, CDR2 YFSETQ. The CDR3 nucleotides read TGCGCCAGCAGCACGCTAGCGGGGGGAACCACAGATACGCAGTATTTT. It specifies CASSTLAGGTTDTQYF.

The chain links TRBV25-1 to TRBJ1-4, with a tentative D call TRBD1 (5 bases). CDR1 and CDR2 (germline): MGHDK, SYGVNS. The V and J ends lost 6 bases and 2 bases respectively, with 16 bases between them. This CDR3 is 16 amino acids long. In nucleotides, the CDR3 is TGTGCCAGCAGGGGCTGGGGGGGGATGACTAATGAAAAACTGTTTTTT. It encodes CASRGWGGMTNEKLFF.

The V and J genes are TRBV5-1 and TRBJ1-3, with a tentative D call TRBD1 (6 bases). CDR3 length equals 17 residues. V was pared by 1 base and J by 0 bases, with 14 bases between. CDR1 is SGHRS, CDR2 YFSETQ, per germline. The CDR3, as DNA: TGCGCCAGCAGCTTGTGGGGGGGCATGGACTCTGGAAACACCATATATTTT. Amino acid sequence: CASSLWGGMDSGNTIYF.

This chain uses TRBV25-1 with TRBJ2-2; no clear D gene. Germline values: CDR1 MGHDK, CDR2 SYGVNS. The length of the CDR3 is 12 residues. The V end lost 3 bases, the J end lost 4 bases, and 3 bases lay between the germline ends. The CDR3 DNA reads TGTGCCAGCAGTGAGAGCACCGGGGAGCTGTTTTTT. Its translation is CASSESTGELFF.